This TCR beta chain was documented in a study of blood T cells in healthy people across ages. Study results and limitations: Donors of long life had a larger count of naive CD4+ cells and greater diversity than aged donors. Any changes in expanded clonotypes were possibly confounded, as donor CMV status remained unknown. Roughly linearly, TCR beta diversity per million T cells fell as age increased.

To note about this clonotype: The target antigen is unknown.

This CDR3 spans 19 amino acids. Germline CDR1 reads DFQATT; CDR2 reads SNEGSKA (reference sequence). V gave up 0 bases and J gave up 1 base; unmatched junction bases: 10. For the second PCR, which ran for roughly 7 to 11 cycles, a sample-barcoded 5' primer and a J-beta primer mix were used. Unique molecular identifiers of 12 random nucleotides labeled each cDNA. TCRdb itself ran the 5' RACE reads through MiXCR, one entry per CDR3 protein. The data contain about 1.8 million distinct CDR3 sequences, less than 50% of them singletons. This clonotype originated in a woman between 40 and 50 years old in good health. The sequencing input was blood. This chain connects TRBV20-1 to TRBJ2-1; 12 bases are a match to TRBD2. The CDR3 DNA reads as TGCAGTGCTAGAGATCGCTCTAGCGGGGGGGCCGTTTCCTACAATGAGCAGTTCTTC. Encoded protein: CSARDRSSGGAVSYNEQFF.